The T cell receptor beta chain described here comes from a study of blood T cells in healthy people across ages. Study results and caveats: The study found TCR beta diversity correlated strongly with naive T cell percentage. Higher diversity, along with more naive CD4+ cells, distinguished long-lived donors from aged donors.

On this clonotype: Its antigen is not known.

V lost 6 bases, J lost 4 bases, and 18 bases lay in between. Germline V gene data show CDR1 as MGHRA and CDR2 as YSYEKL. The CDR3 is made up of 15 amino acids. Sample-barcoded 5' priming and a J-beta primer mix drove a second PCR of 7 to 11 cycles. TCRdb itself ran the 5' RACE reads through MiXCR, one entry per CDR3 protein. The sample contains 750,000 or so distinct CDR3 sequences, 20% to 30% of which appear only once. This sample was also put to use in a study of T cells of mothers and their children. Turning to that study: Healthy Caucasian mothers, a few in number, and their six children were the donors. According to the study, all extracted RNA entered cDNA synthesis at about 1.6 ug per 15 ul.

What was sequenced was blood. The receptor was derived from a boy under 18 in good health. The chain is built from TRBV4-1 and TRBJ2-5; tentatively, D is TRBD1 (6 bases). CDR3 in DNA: TGCGCCAGCAGACGGACAGAGGGAATGGGAGAGACCCAGTACTTC. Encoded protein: CASRRTEGMGETQYF.